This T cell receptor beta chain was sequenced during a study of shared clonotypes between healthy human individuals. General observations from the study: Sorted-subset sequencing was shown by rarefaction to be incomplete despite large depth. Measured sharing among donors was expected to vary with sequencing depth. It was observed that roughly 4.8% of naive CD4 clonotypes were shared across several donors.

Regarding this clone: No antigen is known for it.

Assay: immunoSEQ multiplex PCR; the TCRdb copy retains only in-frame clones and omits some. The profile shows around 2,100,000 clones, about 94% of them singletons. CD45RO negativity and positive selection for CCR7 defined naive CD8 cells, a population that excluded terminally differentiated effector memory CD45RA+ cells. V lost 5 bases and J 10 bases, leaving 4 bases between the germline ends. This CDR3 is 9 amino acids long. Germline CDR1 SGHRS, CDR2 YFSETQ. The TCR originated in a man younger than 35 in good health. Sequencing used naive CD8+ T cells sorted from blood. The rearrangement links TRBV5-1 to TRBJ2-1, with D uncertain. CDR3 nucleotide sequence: TGCGCCAGCAGGCGGGAGCAGTTCTTC. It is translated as CASRREQFF.